Following are 18 T cell receptor beta chains from one sample sequenced in a study of early T cells in non-severe SARS-CoV-2 infection. From the 5' RACE reads, TCRdb called clonotypes with MiXCR, one entry per CDR3 protein. The sample contains about 61,000 distinct CDR3 sequences, around 12% of which appear only once. The source was whole blood, collected at baseline. All receptors derive from an adult who was a healthcare worker with PCR-confirmed SARS-CoV-2 infection or an uninfected control (not recorded which). The donor label of this sample is uncertain.

The chain is built from TRBV7-7 and TRBJ2-5; D is unclear. Germline CDR1 is SSHAT and CDR2 is FNYEAQ (reference sequence). The V gene lost 5 bases and the J gene lost 2 bases, with 12 bases spanning the gap. The CDR3 extends over 14 amino acids. The CDR3 spells CASSHNPAQETQYF. The DNA of the CDR3 is TGTGCCAGCAGCCACAACCCAGCACAAGAGACCCAGTACTTC.

This clonotype came up many times. The chain joins TRBV20-1 to TRBJ2-3; D possibly corresponds to TRBD1 (6 bases). The germline gives CDR1 DFQATT, CDR2 SNEGSKA (reference sequence). CDR3 length: 16 residues. The germline V and J ends were trimmed by 2 bases and 2 bases, with 17 bases remaining between them. As DNA, the CDR3 is TGCAGTGCTAGACCCTTACAGGGATTAATCACAGATACGCAGTATTTT. Protein: CSARPLQGLITDTQYF.

The sample holds a few counts of this clonotype. The chain links TRBV9 to TRBJ2-5; possible D gene TRBD1, 5 bases. Trimming removed 0 bases at V and 5 bases at J, with 11 bases between. CDR1 and CDR2 from the germline V gene are SGDLS and YYNGEE. The CDR3 extends over 14 amino acids. The CDR3 region is CASSVGSGPETQYF. CDR3 nucleotides: TGTGCCAGCAGCGTAGGGTCAGGGCCCGAGACCCAGTACTTC.

The CDR3 is CASSLGGAYSPLHF. Written as DNA, the CDR3 is TGTGCCAGCAGCTTAGGGGGGGCGTATTCACCCCTCCACTTT. The chain couples TRBV11-2 to TRBJ1-6; tentatively, D is TRBD1 (6 bases). The CDR3 is made up of 14 amino acids. Germline lookup yields CDR1 SGHAT and CDR2 FQNNGV. Trimming shortened V by 1 base and J by 8 bases, and 9 bases separated the two germline ends.

This clonotype turned up a few times. The rearrangement joins TRBV15 to TRBJ2-1; D is unresolved. V lost 0 bases to trimming and J lost 7 bases, with 13 bases between them. The CDR3 totals 15 residues. Germline V CDR1 and CDR2: LNHNV, YYDKDF (reference sequence). CDR3 sequence: CATSRDPTSKNEQFF. CDR3 DNA: TGTGCCACCAGCAGAGATCCCACATCTAAGAATGAGCAGTTCTTC.

This clonotype was observed many times. This rearrangement joins TRBV5-5 to TRBJ2-1; TRBD2 aligns across 7 bases. Germline CDR1 reads SGHKS; CDR2 reads YYEKEE (reference sequence). The CDR3 is made up of 14 amino acids. Losses at the gene ends were 4 bases for V and 7 bases for J; bases not matched to a gene: 8. This CDR3 reads CASSPVGGRNEQFF. The CDR3 coding sequence is TGTGCCAGCAGCCCGGTGGGAGGGCGTAATGAGCAGTTCTTC.

This clonotype was counted ten times or more. The genes are TRBV12-3 or TRBV12-4 and TRBJ2-3; D possibly corresponds to TRBD2 (6 bases). Trimming cost V 3 bases and J 0 bases, with 10 bases left between them. This CDR3 spans 15 amino acids. Written as DNA, the CDR3 is TGTGCCAGCAGTTTCGGGGGATCTAGCACAGATACGCAGTATTTT. Its translation is CASSFGGSSTDTQYF.

The genes are TRBV2 and TRBJ2-1, with 8 bases fitting TRBD2. The germline CDR1 and CDR2 sequences are SNHLY and FYNNEI. The V gene end was trimmed by 7 bases and the J gene end by 4 bases; junction bases not matched to a gene: 9. The CDR3 loop spans 15 amino acids. The chain's CDR3 is CASKWGGGLYNEQFF. In DNA form, the CDR3 reads TGTGCCAGCAAGTGGGGCGGGGGGCTATACAATGAGCAGTTCTTC. Together with reference TRBV2 and TRBJ2-1, the CDR3 gives the full variable domain: EPEVTQTPSHQVTQMGQEVILRCVPISNHLYFYWYRQILGQKVEFLVSFYNNEISEKSEIFDDQFSVERPDGSNFTLKIRSTKLEDSAMYFCASKWGGGLYNEQFFGPGTRLTVL.

This clonotype was seen a handful of times. The V and J genes are TRBV2 and TRBJ1-3; D gene uncertain. The length of the CDR3 is 11 residues. Germline CDR1 SNHLY, CDR2 FYNNEI. V lost 5 bases and J lost 9, with 8 bases in between. Here the CDR3 DNA reads TGTGCCAGCAGTTACGCGGCCACCATATATTTT. It translates to CASSYAATIYF.

This chain connects TRBV29-1 to TRBJ1-2; possibly TRBD1 for D (5 bases). Trimming cost V 3 bases and J 4 bases, with 9 bases left between them. There are 12 residues in the CDR3. Germline V CDR1 and CDR2: SQVTM, ANQGSEA. The CDR3 here is CSVDQGFYGYTF. The CDR3 nucleotides read TGCAGCGTTGACCAGGGCTTCTATGGCTACACCTTC.

This chain joins TRBV29-1 and TRBJ1-5; TRBD1 agrees at 10 bases. CDR3 length: 15 amino acids. Per germline, CDR1 SQVTM and CDR2 ANQGSEA. J was trimmed by 2 bases and V by 6 bases; bases with no gene match: 7. The CDR3 coding sequence is TGCAGCGTACGGACAGGGGGGACGGGCAATCAGCCCCAGCATTTT. Its protein product is CSVRTGGTGNQPQHF. Based on the CDR3 plus reference TRBV29-1 and TRBJ1-5, the full variable domain is SAVISQKPSRDICQRGTSLTIQCQVDSQVTMMFWYRQQPGQSLTLIATANQGSEATYESGFVIDKFPISRPNLTFSTLTVSNMSPEDSSIYLCSVRTGGTGNQPQHFGDGTRLSIL.

This clonotype was seen only a few times. CDR3 nucleotide sequence: TGTGCCAGCAGCCTCGGACAGAGCACCTACGAGCAGTACGTC. Translated, it gives CASSLGQSTYEQYV. The chain recombines TRBV7-8 with TRBJ2-7; weak D call: TRBD1 (6 bases). The CDR3 sequence is 14 residues long. Germline loops: CDR1 SGHVS, CDR2 FQNEAQ. The ends were cut back, 5 bases at V and 2 bases at J, with 13 bases in the middle.

With respect to this clonotype: This may come from a read error, since a much larger clone is one base off. The rearrangement links TRBV28 to TRBJ2-2, with 7 bases aligning to TRBD1. The CDR3 is made up of 16 amino acids. CDR1 is MDHEN and CDR2 is SYDVKM in the germline V gene. Here the CDR3 reads CASTLRGSFSTRELFF. As DNA, the CDR3 is TGTGCCAGCACCCTCAGGGGGTCTTTCAGCACCCGGGAGCTGTTTTTT.

V and J are TRBV6-5 and TRBJ2-3; TRBD2 matches 8 bases. The CDR3 runs to 16 residues. In germline, CDR1 is MNHEY, CDR2 SVGAGI. V lost 5 bases and J lost 3; bases outside the gene matches: 10. For the CDR3, the DNA is TGTGCCAGCAGTCTACTTAGCGGGGCCAAGACAGATACGCAGTATTTT. Amino acid sequence: CASSLLSGAKTDTQYF.

The genes are TRBV6-1 and TRBJ2-2; D gene ambiguous. V gave up 6 bases and J gave up 5 bases, with 7 bases separating them. Germline lookup yields CDR1 MNHNS and CDR2 SASEGT. The CDR3 totals 12 residues. The CDR3 sequence is CASSPLTGELFF. CDR3 DNA: TGTGCCAGCAGCCCCCTGACCGGGGAGCTGTTTTTT.

The chain uses TRBV25-1 and TRBJ2-5; 9 bases fit TRBD2. The V segment lost 4 bases and the J segment 0 bases; nucleotides outside the gene matches: 6. The CDR3 consists of 16 residues. CDR1 MGHDK and CDR2 SYGVNS come from the germline V gene. The CDR3 DNA sequence: TGTGCCAGCAGTGTAGCGGGGGCGCCGTACCAAGAGACCCAGTACTTC. Translation: CASSVAGAPYQETQYF. The variable domain in full, completed from reference TRBV25-1 and TRBJ2-5, reads EADIYQTPRYLVIGTGKKITLECSQTMGHDKMYWYQQDPGMELHLIHYSYGVNSTEKGDLSSESTVSRIRTEHFPLTLESARPSHTSQYLCASSVAGAPYQETQYFGPGTRLLVL.

This chain joins TRBV19 and TRBJ2-5, with D uncertain. The germline V gene encodes CDR1 LNHDA and CDR2 SQIVND (reference sequence). With 0 bases removed from V and 2 bases from J, the gap between germline ends came to 7 bases. The CDR3 runs 14 residues. In DNA, the CDR3 is TGTGCCAGTAGTATAGATTCTTCTCAAGAGACCCAGTACTTC. This sequence encodes CASSIDSSQETQYF. Drawing the rest from reference TRBV19 and TRBJ2-5, the complete variable domain is DGGITQSPKYLFRKEGQNVTLSCEQNLNHDAMYWYRQDPGQGLRLIYYSQIVNDFQKGDIAEGYSVSREKKESFPLTVTSAQKNPTAFYLCASSIDSSQETQYFGPGTRLLVL.

This chain connects TRBV21-1 to TRBJ1-2; TRBD1, as called in the table, went unchecked against the DNA. TRBV21-1 is a listed pseudogene. The CDR3 extends over 14 amino acids. CDR3 residues: CASSDNRANYGYTF. The CDR3 bases are TGTGCCAGCAGCGATAACAGGGCAAACTATGGCTACACCTTC.